This record concerns one TCR beta chain sequence. What it recognizes is unknown. This entry belongs to a study of cytomegalovirus exposure and HLA in healthy donors. For the study at large: Later, an analysis reported that the 120 or so validation repertoires had used the same platform as the approximately 680 first-cohort repertoires.

Germline CDR1 is MNHEY and CDR2 is SMNVEV (reference sequence). This CDR3 is 17 amino acids long. Trimming cost V 2 bases and J 4 bases; bases outside gene matches: 8. Some clones are missing from TCRdb's copy, which holds only in-frame ones; the method was immunoSEQ multiplex PCR. The sample consists of about 200,000 clones, 75% to 90% of them appearing once. The study, taken as a whole, reports: CMV antigen specificity was confirmed in vitro for a few CMV-associated chains. It was reportedly the case that the classifier diagnosed cytomegalovirus status with high specificity and sensitivity. Rarity marked most TCR sequences, yet some public TCRs occurred in many donors.

The sample comprised PBMCs. The sequence came from a woman under 30 in good health and CMV-seronegative. The chain couples TRBV27 to TRBJ2-3, with 11 bases that match TRBD2. The CDR3 spells CASSLRGLAANADTQYF. In DNA form, the CDR3 reads TGTGCCAGCAGTTTAAGGGGACTAGCGGCAAACGCAGATACGCAGTATTTT.